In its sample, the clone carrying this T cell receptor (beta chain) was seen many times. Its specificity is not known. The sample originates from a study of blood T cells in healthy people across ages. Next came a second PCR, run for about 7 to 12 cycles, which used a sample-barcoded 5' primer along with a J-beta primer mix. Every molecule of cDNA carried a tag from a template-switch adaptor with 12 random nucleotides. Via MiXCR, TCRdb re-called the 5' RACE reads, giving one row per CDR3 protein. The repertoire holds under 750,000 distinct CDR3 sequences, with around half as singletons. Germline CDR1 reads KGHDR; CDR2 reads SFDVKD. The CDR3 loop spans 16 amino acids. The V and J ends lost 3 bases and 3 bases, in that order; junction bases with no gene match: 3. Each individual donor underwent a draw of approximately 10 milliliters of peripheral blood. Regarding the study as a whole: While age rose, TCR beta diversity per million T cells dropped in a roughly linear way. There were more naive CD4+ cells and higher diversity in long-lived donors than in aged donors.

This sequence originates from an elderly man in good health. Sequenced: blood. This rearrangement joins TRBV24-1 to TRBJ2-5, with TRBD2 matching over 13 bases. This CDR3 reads CATSDGTSGTKETQYF. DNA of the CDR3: TGTGCCACCAGTGATGGGACTAGCGGGACCAAAGAGACCCAGTACTTC.